The 13 T cell receptor beta chains given below trace back to one sample, sequenced in a study of regulatory T cells in long-lasting Graves disease (dated by TCRdb to the early 2020s). The library was built by means of multiplex PCR. Sequencing was carried out with an Illumina HiSeq 4000. TCR beta libraries were built with iRepertoire HTBI primers and Arm-PCR amplification of CDR3 regions. Clones were called with MiXCR by TCRdb after fastp trimmed the public reads at Q25, and only in-frame beta chains were retained. Entries are consolidated by CDR3 protein sequence, retaining the most common genes and DNA. In all, the sample holds approximately 470,000 distinct CDR3 sequences, and around 15% of those were seen once. The top ten constitute 12% of the sample. The sample's time point, from its label and the paper: newly diagnosed GD, antithyroid drugs for less than 3 months. For both TCR sequencing and RNA sequencing, RNA was extracted from PBMCs using TRIzol.

These data also formed part of another study, on T cells in Graves' hyperthyroidism and ophthalmopathy.

The sample consisted of peripheral blood mononuclear cells (PBMCs), taken at new diagnosis, from a patient treated with antithyroid drugs. The source of these receptors is a man in his forties with Graves disease. Donor details come from another sample of the same person, matched by shared clones.

This clonotype was seen ten or more times. V usage is TRBV30 and J usage is TRBJ2-1; TRBD2 matches 7 bases. V shed 0 bases, J shed 0 bases, and the junction held 5 bases outside the gene matches. The CDR3 consists of 16 residues. CDR1 is GTSNPN, CDR2 SVGIG, per germline (reference sequence). CDR3 sequence reads: CAWSVRGGSSYNEQFF. The CDR3 region has the DNA TGTGCCTGGAGTGTACGTGGCGGGAGCTCCTACAATGAGCAGTTCTTC.

This clonotype showed up many times. V usage is TRBV7-9 and J usage is TRBJ2-6; no firm D call. Per germline, CDR1 SEHNR and CDR2 FQNEAQ (reference sequence). V shed 5 bases and J shed 0 bases, with 5 bases lying between them. The length of the CDR3 is 14 residues. CDR3 in DNA: TGTGCCAGCAGCCTGGTCTCTGGGGCCAACGTCCTGACTTTC. Translation gives CASSLVSGANVLTF.

The chain is built from TRBV30 and TRBJ2-4; D is unclear. Trimming left V 7 bases short and J 2 bases short, with 15 bases between. Germline CDR1 and CDR2: GTSNPN and SVGIG (reference sequence). CDR3 length: 14 residues. CDR3 sequence: CASSTGWSKNIQYF. The CDR3 DNA is TGTGCCTCAAGCACCGGTTGGTCCAAAAACATTCAGTACTTC.

At least ten counts were recorded for this clonotype. The rearrangement uses TRBV28 and TRBJ2-3, with 10 bases aligning to TRBD2. This CDR3 contains 16 residues. The V segment lost 4 bases and the J segment 4 bases; nucleotides outside the gene matches: 8. From germline, CDR1 is MDHEN and CDR2 SYDVKM. CDR3 protein: CASSSPLAGWADTQYF. The CDR3 region has the DNA TGTGCCAGCAGTTCCCCACTAGCGGGATGGGCAGATACGCAGTATTTT. Variable domain in full (rest from reference TRBV28 and TRBJ2-3): DVKVTQSSRYLVKRTGEKVFLECVQDMDHENMFWYRQDPGLGLRLIYFSYDVKMKEKGDIPEGYSVSREKKERFSLILESASTNQTSMYLCASSSPLAGWADTQYFGPGTRLTVL.

This clonotype was observed many times. The chain employs TRBV5-1 and TRBJ2-1, with 8 bases aligning to TRBD2. The germline CDR1 and CDR2 sequences are SGHRS and YFSETQ. This CDR3 comprises 16 residues. The V gene end was trimmed by 0 bases and the J gene end by 8 bases; junction bases not matched to a gene: 10. DNA for the CDR3: TGCGCCAGCAGCTTGGCACTTTCGGGGGGGCGGGATGAGCAGTTCTTC. As protein: CASSLALSGGRDEQFF.

This clonotype has a count of ten or more. Compared with germline, one end of the junction differs, possibly owing to a read error. The V and J genes are TRBV20-1 and TRBJ2-7; D is possibly TRBD1 (5 bases). This CDR3 spans 14 amino acids. Germline V CDR1 and CDR2: DFQATT, SNEGSKA (reference sequence). The CDR3 protein is CSASDMDTSYEQYF. The CDR3 region has the DNA TGCAGTGCTAGTGATATGGACACCTCCTACGAGCAATACTTC.

This clonotype has more than one count but fewer than ten. The V gene is TRBV15, the J gene TRBJ2-2, with 15 positions matching TRBD2. CDR3 length: 19 residues. After removal of 0 bases from V and 4 bases from J, the junction contained 6 bases not matched to a gene. Germline V CDR1 and CDR2: LNHNV, YYDKDF (reference sequence). CDR3 residues: CATSRDRGLAGGPTGELFF. CDR3 nucleotides: TGTGCCACCAGCAGAGATAGGGGACTAGCGGGAGGCCCCACCGGGGAGCTGTTTTTT. The full variable domain, completed using reference TRBV15 and TRBJ2-2, is DAMVIQNPRYQVTQFGKPVTLSCSQTLNHNVMYWYQQKSSQAPKLLFHYYDKDFNNEADTPDNFQSRRPNTSFCFLDIRSPGLGDTAMYLCATSRDRGLAGGPTGELFFGEGSRLTVL.

Many counts were recorded for this clonotype. V gene TRBV3-1 combines with J gene TRBJ2-6; D assignment may be TRBD1 or TRBD2 (5 bases each). Per the germline V gene, CDR1 is LGHDT and CDR2 is YNNKEL (reference sequence). This CDR3 is 16 amino acids long. With 0 bases removed from V and 1 base from J, the gap between germline ends came to 7 bases. The CDR3: CASSQEGVSGANVLTF. CDR3 bases: TGTGCCAGCAGCCAAGAGGGGGTATCTGGGGCCAACGTCCTGACTTTC.

In its sample, this clonotype was seen many times. V gene TRBV11-3 combines with J gene TRBJ2-5; 11 bases match TRBD1. Per germline, CDR1 SGHNT and CDR2 YENEEA. The ends lost 3 bases at V and 3 bases at J; junction bases unmatched: 3. The CDR3 covers 15 residues. The CDR3 nucleotides read TGTGCCAGCAGCTTGGGACAGGGGGTCGAAGAGACCCAGTACTTC. Its protein product is CASSLGQGVEETQYF.

This clonotype appeared many times. The rearrangement uses TRBV10-3 and TRBJ2-2; D gene ambiguous. This CDR3 contains 14 residues. CDR1 ENHRY and CDR2 SYGVKD come from the germline V gene. The V and J ends lost 4 bases and 0 bases respectively, with 6 bases between them. CDR3 DNA sequence: TGTGCCATCAGTGGAGTCTCGAACACCGGGGAGCTGTTTTTT. Protein sequence: CAISGVSNTGELFF.

This clonotype was found a few times. The CDR3 DNA is TGTGCCAGCAGCCGAAATAAAGACGTCAGCTATGGCTACACCTTC. Translation: CASSRNKDVSYGYTF. The chain employs TRBV7-8 and TRBJ1-2; D is unresolved. Germline loops: CDR1 SGHVS, CDR2 FQNEAQ. V was trimmed by 5 bases and J by 4 bases, leaving 17 bases between them. CDR3 length: 15 amino acids.

This clonotype was found many times. The chain couples TRBV20-1 to TRBJ2-3, with 7 bases matching TRBD1. The CDR3 is made up of 15 amino acids. V gave up 5 bases and J gave up 0 bases; unmatched junction bases: 8. Germline V lookup: CDR1 DFQATT, CDR2 SNEGSKA (reference sequence). As DNA, the CDR3 is TGCAGTGCTTCGGGACAGACATCTAGCACAGATACGCAGTATTTT. This encodes CSASGQTSSTDTQYF.

This clonotype was counted ten times or more. The chain combines TRBV12-3 or TRBV12-4 with TRBJ2-5; D may be TRBD2 (5 bases). Trimming stripped 2 bases from V and 5 bases from J, with 15 bases between. The CDR3 length is 15 residues. The DNA for the CDR3 is TGTGCCAGCAGTTTACTCGGGCCATCGGGGGAGACCCAGTACTTC. The encoded protein is CASSLLGPSGETQYF.